The subject of this entry is one T cell receptor beta chain. Its antigen is unknown. The CDR3 has 15 residues. V gave up 7 bases and J gave up 5 bases; unmatched junction bases: 11. Looked up from germline, CDR1 is WNHNN and CDR2 is SYGVQD (reference sequence). TCRdb keeps only in-frame clones here, not all; method: immunoSEQ multiplex PCR. This sample has 70,000 or so clones, with around 87% found just once. The data were taken from a study of T cell responses to AZD1222 COVID-19 vaccine. Across the study: The study pooled second doses at about 4 or about 12 weeks. Study-wide results and limits: Spike-spanning, vaccine-associated CD4 TCRs were dominant at 160-218 and 743-854. Baseline antibody screening turned up just a handful of seropositive AZD1222 recipients. There were mostly white British donors and more females than males, and clonal diversity was possibly underestimated.

This chain uses TRBV10-1 with TRBJ2-7; 10 bases line up with TRBD1. The sample in question was peripheral blood, obtained on day 0 of AZD1222 vaccination. The TCR was taken from an adult in good health. The CDR3: CASTDPGTGVHEQYF. In DNA, the CDR3 is TGCGCCAGCACCGACCCGGGGACAGGGGTCCACGAGCAGTACTTC.